This TCR beta chain was observed in a study of blood T cell repertoires in COVID-19. Study in general: Acute and convalescent COVID-19 specimens originated in the United States, Italy and Spain. The cDNA or gDNA used as material had been derived from T cells, B-cell-depleted T cells, or PBMCs.

V lost 6 bases and J 5 bases, leaving 24 bases between the germline ends. The CDR3 extends over 18 amino acids. Germline loops: CDR1 KGHDR, CDR2 SFDVKD. The authors' processing: Estimation of nucleated cell counts was performed using reference gene primer amplification. Profiling relied on immunoSEQ multiplex PCR, and the TCRdb table lists in-frame clones only, not all of them. The V and J calls and clone size are taken from that table; D and trimming were inferred from the DNA. The sample contains tens of thousands of clones, around nine tenths of which appear only once. This clonotype was obtained from a human donor in a cohort sampled during active COVID-19. Sequenced material: peripheral blood. V is TRBV24-1 and J is TRBJ1-4; possibly TRBD1 for D (6 bases). The CDR3 reads CATSSSTGGKMLNEKLFF. In DNA, the CDR3 is TGTGCCACCAGTTCTTCGACAGGAGGTAAGATGTTAAATGAAAAACTGTTTTTT.